This entry concerns a single T cell receptor (beta chain). Amplification of TCR beta CDR3 regions used RNA as the template. First-round RT-PCR with HTBI primers amplified the TCR CDR3 region. TCRdb called the multiplex PCR reads again in MiXCR, with one record for every CDR3 protein. The data contain a few hundred thousand distinct CDR3 sequences, 35% to 55% of them singletons. Germline CDR1 and CDR2: SNHLY and FYNNEI. CDR3 length: 13 residues. V was clipped by 2 bases and J by 3 bases, with 5 bases between them. This specimen comes from a study of T cells in Graves' hyperthyroidism and ophthalmopathy.

V and J are TRBV2 and TRBJ2-1, with no clear D. This TCR derives from a woman aged 18-29 years with Graves' hyperthyroidism. Material for sequencing was peripheral blood or thyroid tissue (not recorded which). In DNA, the CDR3 is TGTGCCAGCAGTGAAATCCTCTACAATGAGCAGTTCTTC. Translation: CASSEILYNEQFF.